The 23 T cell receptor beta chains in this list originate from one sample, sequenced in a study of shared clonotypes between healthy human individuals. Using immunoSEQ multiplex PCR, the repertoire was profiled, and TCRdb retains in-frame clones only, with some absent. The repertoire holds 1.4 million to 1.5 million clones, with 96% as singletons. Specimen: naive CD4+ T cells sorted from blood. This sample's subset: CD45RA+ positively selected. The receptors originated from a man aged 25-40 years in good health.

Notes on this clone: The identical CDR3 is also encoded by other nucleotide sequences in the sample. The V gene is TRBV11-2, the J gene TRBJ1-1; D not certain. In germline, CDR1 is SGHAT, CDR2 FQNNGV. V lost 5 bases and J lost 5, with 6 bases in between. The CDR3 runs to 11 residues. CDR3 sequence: CASSLETEAFF. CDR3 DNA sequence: TGTGCCAGCAGCCTTGAAACTGAAGCTTTCTTT.

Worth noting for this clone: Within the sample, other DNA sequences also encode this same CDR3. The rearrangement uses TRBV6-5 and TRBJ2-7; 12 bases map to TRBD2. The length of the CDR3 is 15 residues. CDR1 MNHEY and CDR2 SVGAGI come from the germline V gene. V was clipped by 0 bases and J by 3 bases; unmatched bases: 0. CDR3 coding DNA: TGTGCCAGCAGTTACTCGGGACTAGCGGGCTACGAGCAGTACTTC. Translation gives CASSYSGLAGYEQYF.

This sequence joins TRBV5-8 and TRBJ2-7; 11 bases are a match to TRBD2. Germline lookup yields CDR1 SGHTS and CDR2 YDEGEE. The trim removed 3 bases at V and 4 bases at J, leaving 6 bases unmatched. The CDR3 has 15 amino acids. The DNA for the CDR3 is TGTGCCAGCAGCTGGCCGGGACTAGCGGTTTACGAGCAGTACTTC. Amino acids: CASSWPGLAVYEQYF.

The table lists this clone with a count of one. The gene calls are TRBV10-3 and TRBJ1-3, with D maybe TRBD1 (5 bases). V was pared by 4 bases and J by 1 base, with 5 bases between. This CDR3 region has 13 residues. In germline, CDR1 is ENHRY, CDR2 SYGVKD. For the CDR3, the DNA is TGTGCCATCAGTGGGACATCTGGAAACACCATATATTTT. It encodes CAISGTSGNTIYF.

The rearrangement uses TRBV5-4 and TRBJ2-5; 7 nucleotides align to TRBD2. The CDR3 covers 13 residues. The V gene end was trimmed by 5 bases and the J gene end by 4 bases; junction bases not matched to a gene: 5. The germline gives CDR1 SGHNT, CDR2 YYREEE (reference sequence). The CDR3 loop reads CASSSSGGETQYF. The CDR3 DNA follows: TGTGCCAGCAGTTCTAGCGGTGGAGAGACCCAGTACTTC.

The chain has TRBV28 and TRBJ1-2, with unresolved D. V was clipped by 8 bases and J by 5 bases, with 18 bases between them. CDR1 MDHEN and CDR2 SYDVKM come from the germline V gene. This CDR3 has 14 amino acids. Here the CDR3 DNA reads TGTGCCAGCCATGGCTGGGGTTCGGGGTATGGCTACACCTTC. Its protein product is CASHGWGSGYGYTF.

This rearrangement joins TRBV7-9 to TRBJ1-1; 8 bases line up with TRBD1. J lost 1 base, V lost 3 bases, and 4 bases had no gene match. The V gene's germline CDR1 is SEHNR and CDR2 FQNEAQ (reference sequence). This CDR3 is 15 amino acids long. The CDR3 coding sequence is TGTGCCAGCAGCTTCTACGACAGGGGGAACACTGAAGCTTTCTTT. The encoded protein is CASSFYDRGNTEAFF. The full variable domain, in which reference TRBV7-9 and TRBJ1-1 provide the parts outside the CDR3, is DTGVSQNPRHKITKRGQNVTFRCDPISEHNRLYWYRQTLGQGPEFLTYFQNEAQLEKSRLLSDRFSAERPKGSFSTLEIQRTEQGDSAMYLCASSFYDRGNTEAFFGQGTRLTVV.

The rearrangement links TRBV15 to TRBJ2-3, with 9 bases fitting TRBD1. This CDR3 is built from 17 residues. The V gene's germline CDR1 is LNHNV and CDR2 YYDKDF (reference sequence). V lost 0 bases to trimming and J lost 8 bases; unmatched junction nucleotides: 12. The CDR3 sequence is CATSRDGWGQGFPTQYF. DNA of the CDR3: TGTGCCACCAGCAGAGATGGCTGGGGACAGGGATTTCCTACGCAGTATTTT.

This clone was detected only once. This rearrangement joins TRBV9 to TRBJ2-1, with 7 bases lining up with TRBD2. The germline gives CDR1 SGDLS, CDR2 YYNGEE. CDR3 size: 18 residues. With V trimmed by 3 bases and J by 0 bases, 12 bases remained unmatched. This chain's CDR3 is CASSASGTLQSSYNEQFF. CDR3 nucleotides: TGTGCCAGCAGCGCGAGCGGGACTCTCCAGAGCTCCTACAATGAGCAGTTCTTC.

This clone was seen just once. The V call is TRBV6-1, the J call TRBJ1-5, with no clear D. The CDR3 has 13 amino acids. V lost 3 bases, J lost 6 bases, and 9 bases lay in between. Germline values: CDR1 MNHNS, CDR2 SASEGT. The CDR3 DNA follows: TGTGCCAGCAGTGATGCCGGATTTCAGCCCCAGCATTTT. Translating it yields CASSDAGFQPQHF.

The CDR3 loop reads CATKRDISTDTQYF. For the CDR3, the DNA is TGTGCCACCAAACGGGACATAAGCACAGATACGCAGTATTTT. The chain joins TRBV6-5 to TRBJ2-3, with a tentative D call TRBD1 (6 bases). The germline V gene has CDR1 MNHEY and CDR2 SVGAGI. This CDR3 spans 14 amino acids. Trimming cost V 10 bases and J 0 bases, with 14 bases left between them.

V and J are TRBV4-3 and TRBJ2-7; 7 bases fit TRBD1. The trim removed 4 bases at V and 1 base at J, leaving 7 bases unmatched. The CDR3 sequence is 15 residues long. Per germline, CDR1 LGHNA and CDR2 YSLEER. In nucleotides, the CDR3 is TGCGCCAGCAGCCTCCGACAGGGTATTTCCTACGAGCAGTACTTC. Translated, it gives CASSLRQGISYEQYF.

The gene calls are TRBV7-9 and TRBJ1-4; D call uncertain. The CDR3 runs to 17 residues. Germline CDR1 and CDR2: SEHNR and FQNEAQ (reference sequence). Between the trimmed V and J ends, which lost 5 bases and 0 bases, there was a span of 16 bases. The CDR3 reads CASSADGRFATNEKLFF. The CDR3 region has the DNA TGTGCCAGCAGCGCTGACGGGAGATTTGCAACTAATGAAAAACTGTTTTTT.

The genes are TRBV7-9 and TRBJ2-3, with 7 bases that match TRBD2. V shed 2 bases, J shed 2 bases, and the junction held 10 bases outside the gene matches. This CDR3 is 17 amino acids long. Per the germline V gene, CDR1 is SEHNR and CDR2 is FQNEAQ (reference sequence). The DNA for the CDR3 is TGTGCCAGCAGCTTATCAGGTGCGGGAGCCAACACAGATACGCAGTATTTT. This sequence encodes CASSLSGAGANTDTQYF.

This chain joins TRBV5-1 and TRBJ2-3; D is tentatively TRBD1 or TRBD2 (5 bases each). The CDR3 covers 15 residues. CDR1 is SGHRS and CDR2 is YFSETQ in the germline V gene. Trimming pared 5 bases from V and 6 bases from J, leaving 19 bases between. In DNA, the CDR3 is TGCGCCAGCAGACAAACGGCCTCCTGGGGGGATACGCAGTATTTT. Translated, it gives CASRQTASWGDTQYF. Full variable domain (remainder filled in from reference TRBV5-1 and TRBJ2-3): KAGVTQTPRYLIKTRGQQVTLSCSPISGHRSVSWYQQTPGQGLQFLFEYFSETQRNKGNFPGRFSGRQFSNSRSEMNVSTLELGDSALYLCASRQTASWGDTQYFGPGTRLTVL.

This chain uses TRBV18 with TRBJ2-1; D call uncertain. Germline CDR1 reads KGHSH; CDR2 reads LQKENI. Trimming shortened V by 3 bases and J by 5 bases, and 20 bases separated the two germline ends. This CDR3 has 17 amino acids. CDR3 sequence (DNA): TGTGCCAGCTCACCGGATAGACTTCCCCTCGGCAACAATGAGCAGTTCTTC. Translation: CASSPDRLPLGNNEQFF. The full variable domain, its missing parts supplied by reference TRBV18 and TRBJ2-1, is NAGVMQNPRHLVRRRGQEARLRCSPMKGHSHVYWYRQLPEEGLKFMVYLQKENIIDESGMPKERFSAEFPKEGPSILRIQQVVRGDSAAYFCASSPDRLPLGNNEQFFGPGTRLTVL.

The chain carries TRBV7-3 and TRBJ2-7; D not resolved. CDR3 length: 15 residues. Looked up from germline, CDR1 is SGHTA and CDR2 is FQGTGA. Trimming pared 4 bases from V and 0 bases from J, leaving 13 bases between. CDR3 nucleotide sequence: TGTGCCAGCAGCTCTAGTAGGATTCCCTCCTACGAGCAGTACTTC. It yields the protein CASSSSRIPSYEQYF.

The CDR3 loop reads CASSLRSTSSGNTIYF. The DNA for the CDR3 is TGCGCCAGCAGCCTCCGTTCAACGAGCTCTGGAAACACCATATATTTT. V and J are TRBV5-1 and TRBJ1-3; D remains unclear. The germline V and J ends were trimmed by 4 bases and 0 bases, with 14 bases remaining between them. The CDR3 runs 16 residues. Germline loops: CDR1 SGHRS, CDR2 YFSETQ.

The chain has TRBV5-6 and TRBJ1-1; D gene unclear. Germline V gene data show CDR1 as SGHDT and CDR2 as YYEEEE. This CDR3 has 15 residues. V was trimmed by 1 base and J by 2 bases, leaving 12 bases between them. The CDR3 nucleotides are TGTGCCAGCAGCTTGTACGCGATACCAAACACTGAAGCTTTCTTT. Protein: CASSLYAIPNTEAFF.

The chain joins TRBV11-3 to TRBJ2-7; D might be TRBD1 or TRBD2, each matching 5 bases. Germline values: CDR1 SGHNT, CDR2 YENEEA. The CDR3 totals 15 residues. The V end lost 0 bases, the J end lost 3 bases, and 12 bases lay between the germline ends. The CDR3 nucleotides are TGTGCCAGCAGCTTAGACAGGGAAGAGGGCTACGAGCAGTACTTC. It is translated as CASSLDREEGYEQYF.

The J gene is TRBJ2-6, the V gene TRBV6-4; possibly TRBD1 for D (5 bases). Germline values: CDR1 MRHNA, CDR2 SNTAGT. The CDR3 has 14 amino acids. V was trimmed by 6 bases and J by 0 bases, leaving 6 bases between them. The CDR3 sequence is CASRGDSGANVLTF. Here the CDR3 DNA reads TGTGCCAGCAGAGGGGACTCTGGGGCCAACGTCCTGACTTTC.

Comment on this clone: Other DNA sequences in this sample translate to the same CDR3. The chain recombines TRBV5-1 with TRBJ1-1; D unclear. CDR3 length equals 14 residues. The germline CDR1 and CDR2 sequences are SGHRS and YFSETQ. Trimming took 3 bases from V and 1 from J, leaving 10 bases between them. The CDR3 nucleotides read TGCGCCAGCAGCTCCGGGCCAGGGAACACTGAAGCTTTCTTT. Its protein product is CASSSGPGNTEAFF.

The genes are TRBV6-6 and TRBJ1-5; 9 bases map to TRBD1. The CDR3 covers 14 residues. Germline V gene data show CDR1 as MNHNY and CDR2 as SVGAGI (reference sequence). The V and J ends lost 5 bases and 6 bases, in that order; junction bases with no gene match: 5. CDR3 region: CASSGQGRSQPQHF. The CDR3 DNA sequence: TGTGCCAGCAGTGGACAGGGGAGATCTCAGCCCCAGCATTTT.